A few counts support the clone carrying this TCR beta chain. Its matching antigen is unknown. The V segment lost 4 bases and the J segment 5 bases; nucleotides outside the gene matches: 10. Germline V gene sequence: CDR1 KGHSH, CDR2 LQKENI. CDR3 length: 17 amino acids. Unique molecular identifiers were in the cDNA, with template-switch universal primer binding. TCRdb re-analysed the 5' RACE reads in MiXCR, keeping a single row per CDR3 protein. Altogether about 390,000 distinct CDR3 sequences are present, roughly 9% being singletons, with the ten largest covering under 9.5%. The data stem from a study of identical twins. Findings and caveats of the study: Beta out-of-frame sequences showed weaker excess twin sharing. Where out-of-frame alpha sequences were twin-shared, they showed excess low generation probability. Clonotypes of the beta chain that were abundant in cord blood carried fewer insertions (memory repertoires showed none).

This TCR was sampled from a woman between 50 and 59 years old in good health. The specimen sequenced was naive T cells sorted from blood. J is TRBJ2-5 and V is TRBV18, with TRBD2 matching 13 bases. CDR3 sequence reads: CASSLALGLAGMETQYF. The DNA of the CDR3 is TGTGCCAGCTCACTCGCGCTGGGACTAGCGGGGATGGAGACCCAGTACTTC.